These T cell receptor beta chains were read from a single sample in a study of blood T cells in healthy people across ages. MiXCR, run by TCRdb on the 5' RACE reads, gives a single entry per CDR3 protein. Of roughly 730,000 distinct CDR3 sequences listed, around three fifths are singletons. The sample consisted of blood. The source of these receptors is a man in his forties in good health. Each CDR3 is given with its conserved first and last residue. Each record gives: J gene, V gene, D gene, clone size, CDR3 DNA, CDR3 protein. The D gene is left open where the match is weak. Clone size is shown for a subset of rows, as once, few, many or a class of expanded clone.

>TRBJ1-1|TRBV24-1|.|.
TGTGCCACCAGTGTTCTCGGGAGAGCTTTCTTT
CATSVLGRAFF
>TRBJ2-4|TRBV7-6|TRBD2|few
TGTGCCAGCAGCCTCGGGGGGGCCTTTCAGTACTTC
CASSLGGAFQYF
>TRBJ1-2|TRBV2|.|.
TGTGCCAGCAGTGTAGGCAGGGCATCTAACTATGGCTACACCTTC
CASSVGRASNYGYTF
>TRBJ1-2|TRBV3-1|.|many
TGTGCCAGCAGCCCGGGACGTGGCTACACCTTC
CASSPGRGYTF
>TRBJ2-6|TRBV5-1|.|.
TGCGCCAGCAGCTTGATGGGGGCTGGGGCCAACGTCCTGACTTTC
CASSLMGAGANVLTF
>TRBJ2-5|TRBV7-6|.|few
TGTGCCAGCAGCTTAGGAGTCGGGGAGTGGGAGACCCAGTACTTC
CASSLGVGEWETQYF
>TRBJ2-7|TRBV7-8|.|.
TGTGCCAGCAGCTCAATGGGAAGGGAAGCCTACGAGCAGTACTTC
CASSSMGREAYEQYF
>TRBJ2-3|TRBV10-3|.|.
TGTGCCATCAGTGAGTCTAACTTTCCTAGCACAGATACGCAGTATTTT
CAISESNFPSTDTQYF
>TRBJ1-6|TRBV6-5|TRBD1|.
TGTGCCAGCAGTAAGACAGGGGATTCACCCCTCCACTTT
CASSKTGDSPLHF
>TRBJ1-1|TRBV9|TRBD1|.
TGTGCCAGCAGCTCCGAGGTTGGGGGACAGGGTCCTGAAGCTTTCTTT
CASSSEVGGQGPEAFF
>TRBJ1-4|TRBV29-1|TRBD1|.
TGCAGCGTTCGGGACAGGGGGGAAAAACTGTTTTTT
CSVRDRGEKLFF
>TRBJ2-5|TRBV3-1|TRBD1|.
TGTGCCAGCAGCCAGGGGACAGGGAGAGGAGAGACCCAGTACTTC
CASSQGTGRGETQYF
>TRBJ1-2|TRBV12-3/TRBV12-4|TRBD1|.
TGTGCCAGCAGTTCTAGGGACAGGAACTATGGCTACACCTTC
CASSSRDRNYGYTF
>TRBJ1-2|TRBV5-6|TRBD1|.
TGTGCCAGCAGCGGGGGACAGGTTGGGCCCGGCTACACCTTC
CASSGGQVGPGYTF
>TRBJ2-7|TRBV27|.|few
TGTGCCAGCAGTATGGGGGCCTCCTACGAGCAGTACTTC
CASSMGASYEQYF
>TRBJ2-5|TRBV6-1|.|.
TGTGCCAGCAACAAACTCCTGACAGGAATTAAAGAGACCCAGTACTTC
CASNKLLTGIKETQYF
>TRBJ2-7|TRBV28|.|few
TGTGCCACCCTAGCTCGGGGACGGAACTACGAGCAGTACTTC
CATLARGRNYEQYF
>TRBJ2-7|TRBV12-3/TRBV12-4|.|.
TGTGCCAGCAGTTTGGTCAGGACCTACGAGCAGTACTTC
CASSLVRTYEQYF
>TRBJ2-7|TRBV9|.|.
TGTGCCAGCAGCCGTGCGGAGGGGCTCGACTACGAGCAGTATTTC
CASSRAEGLDYEQYF
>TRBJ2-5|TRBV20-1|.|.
TGCAGTGCTAAGAACACCAAGCAAGAGACCCAGTACTTC
CSAKNTKQETQYF
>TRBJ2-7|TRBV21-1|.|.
TGTGCCAGCGTTTCGCCGGTGCCCTACAATGAGCAGTACTTC
CASVSPVPYNEQYF
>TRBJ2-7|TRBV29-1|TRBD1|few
TGCAGCGTTTGCGGGACAGGAGGTGGCGAGCAGTACTTC
CSVCGTGGGEQYF
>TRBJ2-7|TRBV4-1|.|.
TGCGCCAGCAGCCAAGATCCCGGGGGCCCGGGATTCTCCTACGAGCAGTACTTC
CASSQDPGGPGFSYEQYF
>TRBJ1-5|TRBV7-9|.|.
TGTGCCAGCAGCTACTACGGCGGTGGCAATAGCTATCAGCCCCAGCATTTT
CASSYYGGGNSYQPQHF
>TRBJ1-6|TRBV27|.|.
TGTGCCAGCAGTACTCTAATGACGGACAGCTCCTATAATTCACCCCTCCACTTT
CASSTLMTDSSYNSPLHF
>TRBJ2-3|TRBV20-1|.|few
TGCAGTGCTGGCGCGGGGACCGAGGATACGCAGTATTTT
CSAGAGTEDTQYF
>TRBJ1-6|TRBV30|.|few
TGTGCCTGGTCGTCGAGCTCCTATAATTCACCCCTCCACTTT
CAWSSSSYNSPLHF
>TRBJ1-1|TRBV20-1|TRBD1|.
TGCAGTGCTAGTCTTTCCGGGACAGCTGAATTTGAAGCTTTCTTT
CSASLSGTAEFEAFF
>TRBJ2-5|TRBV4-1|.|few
TGCGCCAGCAGCCAAGAATGGGCAGGGACCAAGTACCAAGAGACCCAGTACTTC
CASSQEWAGTKYQETQYF
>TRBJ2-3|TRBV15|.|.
TGTGCCACCAGCAGAGTTGGCAGGGGATTAGGCACAGATACGCAGTATTTT
CATSRVGRGLGTDTQYF
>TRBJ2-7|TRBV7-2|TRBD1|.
TGTGCCAGCACCTCGTGGACAGGAACCTACGAGCAGTACTTC
CASTSWTGTYEQYF
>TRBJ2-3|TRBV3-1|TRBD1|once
TGTGCCAGCAGCCCAAGTAACAGGGGAGAGTTTTCAGATACGCAGTATTTT
CASSPSNRGEFSDTQYF
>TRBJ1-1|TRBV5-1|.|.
TGCGCCAGCCAGCGAGAAGTTAATGCTATCATGAACACTGAAGCTTTCTTT
CASQREVNAIMNTEAFF
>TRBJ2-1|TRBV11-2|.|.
TGTGCCAGCAGCTTAGGGTCCGGGACAAGGGCCAATGAGCAGTTCTTC
CASSLGSGTRANEQFF
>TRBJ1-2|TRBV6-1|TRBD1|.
TGTGCCAGCAGAATGGACAGGGGACACTACACCTTC
CASRMDRGHYTF
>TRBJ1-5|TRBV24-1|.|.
TGTGCCACCAGTGATACTGGCGGTTTTCAGTCCCAGCATTTT
CATSDTGGFQSQHF
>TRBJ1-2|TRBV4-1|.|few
TGCGCCAGCAGCCAAGAACAGACTGCTAACTATGGCTACACCTTC
CASSQEQTANYGYTF
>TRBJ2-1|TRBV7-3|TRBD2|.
TGTGCCAGCAGCTACGGACTAGACGGTGAGCAGTTCTTC
CASSYGLDGEQFF
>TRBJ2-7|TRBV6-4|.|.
TGTGCCAGCAGTGACTCATCTTCAACAACGTACAATGAGCAGTACTTC
CASSDSSSTTYNEQYF
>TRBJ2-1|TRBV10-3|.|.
TGTGCCATCAGCTATGGGGGTTCGGGAGAGCAGTTCTTC
CAISYGGSGEQFF
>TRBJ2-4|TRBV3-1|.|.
TGTGCCAGCAGCCAAGAGGGAACAGAGCAGTACTTC
CASSQEGTEQYF
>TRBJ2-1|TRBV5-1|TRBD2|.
TGCGCCAGCTTGGTTTTAGCGGGGGGGCCGGCCAATGAGCAGTTCTTC
CASLVLAGGPANEQFF